The 26 T cell receptor beta chains in this list originate from one sample, sequenced in a study of blood T cell repertoires in COVID-19. The table came from immunoSEQ multiplex PCR; TCRdb's copy has only in-frame clones and leaves some out. The sample yields 15,000 to 20,000 clones, roughly 91% seen once. The sequencing sample was made of peripheral blood. The receptor set was obtained from a human donor in a cohort sampled during active COVID-19.

This clone turned up a few times. This sequence joins TRBV7-2 and TRBJ2-7; 9 bases agree with TRBD2. The CDR3 consists of 15 residues. From germline, CDR1 is SGHTA and CDR2 FQGNSA. V lost 3 bases and J lost 4; bases outside the gene matches: 7. For the CDR3, the DNA is TGTGCCAGCAGCTTTATAGCGGGAGCGGATTACGAGCAGTACTTC. This codes for CASSFIAGADYEQYF. Supplemented by reference TRBV7-2 and TRBJ2-7, the full variable domain reads GAGVSQSPSNKVTEKGKDVELRCDPISGHTALYWYRQSLGQGLEFLIYFQGNSAPDKSGLPSDRFSAERTGGSVSTLTIQRTQQEDSAVYLCASSFIAGADYEQYFGPGTRLTVT.

The chain is built from TRBV19 and TRBJ2-5; 9 positions match TRBD2. Germline CDR1 reads LNHDA; CDR2 reads SQIVND (reference sequence). Losses at the gene ends were 2 bases for V and 1 base for J; bases not matched to a gene: 5. The CDR3 extends over 16 amino acids. Here the CDR3 reads CASSIMASGVQETQYF. The CDR3 region has the DNA TGTGCCAGTAGTATAATGGCTAGCGGGGTCCAAGAGACCCAGTACTTC.

V usage is TRBV5-1 and J usage is TRBJ1-2; D perhaps matches TRBD1 (5 bases). V was cut by 2 bases and J by 8 bases, with 16 bases left in between. The CDR3 extends over 14 amino acids. Germline V gene lookup returns CDR1 SGHRS and CDR2 YFSETQ. The CDR3 DNA sequence: TGCGCCAGCAGCTTAACGGCAGGGCAGGAGGGCTACACCTTC. Translating it yields CASSLTAGQEGYTF.

J is TRBJ2-3 and V is TRBV19; D is unresolved. CDR1 LNHDA and CDR2 SQIVND come from the germline V gene (reference sequence). Trimming removed 3 bases at V and 2 bases at J, with 9 bases between. This CDR3 has 14 residues. CDR3 region: CASSIRTPTDTQYF. CDR3 nucleotide sequence: TGTGCCAGTAGTATTAGAACCCCCACAGATACGCAGTATTTT.

V is TRBV29-1 and J is TRBJ2-5, with 10 positions matching TRBD2. CDR1 SQVTM and CDR2 ANQGSEA come from the germline V gene. V shed 7 bases, J shed 5 bases, and the junction held 13 bases outside the gene matches. The CDR3 contains 15 residues. CDR3 in amino acids: CSALGLAGVGETQYF. CDR3 DNA sequence: TGCAGCGCTCTAGGTCTAGCGGGAGTAGGGGAGACCCAGTACTTC.

This rearrangement joins TRBV9 to TRBJ2-5; 8 bases match TRBD1. Germline V gives CDR1 SGDLS, CDR2 YYNGEE. The J segment lost 4 bases and the V segment lost 3 bases, leaving 8 bases of the junction unmatched. This CDR3 contains 15 residues. CDR3: CASSDLPDRVETQYF. For the CDR3, the DNA is TGTGCCAGCAGCGACCTCCCGGACAGGGTAGAGACCCAGTACTTC.

This rearrangement joins TRBV6-2 or TRBV6-3 to TRBJ1-1, with TRBD1 identical over 9 bases. Germline trimming cut 4 bases from V and 3 bases from J; bases unmatched to any gene: 3. The CDR3 is 14 residues long. The V gene's germline CDR1 is MNHEY and CDR2 SVGEGT. In DNA, the CDR3 is TGTGCCAGCAGTTCCGACAGGGGGTACACTGAAGCTTTCTTT. Protein product: CASSSDRGYTEAFF.

This clone has just one count. The chain has TRBV6-2 or TRBV6-3 and TRBJ1-5; TRBD1 matches 8 bases. Unmatched junction bases numbered 7, after V lost 5 bases and J lost 7 bases. The CDR3 is made up of 14 amino acids. Germline V gives CDR1 MNHEY, CDR2 SVGEGT. CDR3: CASSPDRDGQPQHF. The DNA for the CDR3 is TGTGCCAGCAGTCCGGACAGGGATGGACAGCCCCAGCATTTT.

V gene TRBV5-1 combines with J gene TRBJ2-3; D is ambiguous. Germline assignment: CDR1 SGHRS and CDR2 YFSETQ. Trimming removed 1 base at V and 2 bases at J, with 11 bases between. The CDR3 length is 15 residues. For the CDR3, the DNA is TGCGCCAGCAGCTTGAAAGCGAGCTACACAGATACGCAGTATTTT. It codes for CASSLKASYTDTQYF. Supplemented by reference TRBV5-1 and TRBJ2-3, the full variable domain reads KAGVTQTPRYLIKTRGQQVTLSCSPISGHRSVSWYQQTPGQGLQFLFEYFSETQRNKGNFPGRFSGRQFSNSRSEMNVSTLELGDSALYLCASSLKASYTDTQYFGPGTRLTVL.

The J gene is TRBJ2-7, the V gene TRBV10-2; 7 bases map to TRBD2. Per germline, CDR1 WSHSY and CDR2 SAAADI. V trimming: 6 bases; J trimming: 0 bases; junction bases outside the gene matches: 2. The CDR3 runs 13 residues. CDR3 coding DNA: TGCGCCAGCAGCCGGGACTACTCCTACGAGCAGTACTTC. It translates to CASSRDYSYEQYF.

The rearrangement uses TRBV24-1 and TRBJ2-5, with TRBD1 identical over 12 bases. The CDR3 is 17 residues long. CDR1 KGHDR and CDR2 SFDVKD come from the germline V gene. Losses at the gene ends were 6 bases for V and 3 bases for J; bases not matched to a gene: 10. The DNA of the CDR3 is TGTGCCACCAGTTCGGGTCGGGGACAGGGGGCTGAAGAGACCCAGTACTTC. It is translated as CATSSGRGQGAEETQYF.

This clone was detected only a few times. J is TRBJ2-3 and V is TRBV9; D call uncertain. The V and J ends lost 0 bases and 0 bases respectively, with 14 bases between them. This CDR3 contains 17 residues. Looked up from germline, CDR1 is SGDLS and CDR2 is YYNGEE. The CDR3 sequence is CASSVGTALLSTDTQYF. As DNA, the CDR3 is TGTGCCAGCAGCGTAGGAACAGCCCTATTAAGCACAGATACGCAGTATTTT.

This clone was counted a single time. The chain employs TRBV7-9 and TRBJ2-1; 9 bases map to TRBD2. The CDR3 totals 17 residues. In germline, CDR1 is SEHNR, CDR2 FQNEAQ (reference sequence). V shed 5 bases and J 3 bases; nucleotides not matched to a gene: 11. The CDR3 here is CASSPPPRLAVYNEQFF. In nucleotides, the CDR3 is TGTGCCAGCAGCCCCCCGCCAAGACTAGCGGTCTACAATGAGCAGTTCTTC.

The rearrangement joins TRBV9 to TRBJ2-7; D is perhaps TRBD1 (6 bases). The CDR3 loop spans 15 amino acids. V was clipped by 0 bases and J by 6 bases, with 16 bases between them. The V gene's germline CDR1 is SGDLS and CDR2 YYNGEE. CDR3 sequence: CASSVGQGIPLEQYF. CDR3 in DNA: TGTGCCAGCAGCGTAGGGCAGGGGATACCGCTCGAGCAGTACTTC.

J is TRBJ1-4 and V is TRBV19; the match to TRBD1 covers 7 bases. Germline V gene sequence: CDR1 LNHDA, CDR2 SQIVND (reference sequence). Trimming cost V 4 bases and J 0 bases; bases outside gene matches: 2. The CDR3 covers 15 residues. The CDR3 region has the DNA TGTGCCAGTAGTACACAGGGGACAACTAATGAAAAACTGTTTTTT. Encoded protein: CASSTQGTTNEKLFF.

V and J are TRBV19 and TRBJ1-2, with 12 bases lining up with TRBD1. Germline V lookup: CDR1 LNHDA, CDR2 SQIVND (reference sequence). V lost 5 bases and J lost 8; bases outside the gene matches: 9. This CDR3 has 15 residues. CDR3 protein: CASSPWDRGLQGYTF. In DNA form, the CDR3 reads TGTGCCAGTAGTCCCTGGGACAGGGGGCTCCAGGGCTACACCTTC.

In its sample, this clone was seen a few times. The V call is TRBV3-1 (or the pseudogene TRBV3-2), the J call TRBJ1-5; perhaps TRBD1 as D (6 bases). The germline gives CDR1 LGHDT, CDR2 YNNKEL (reference sequence). The V and J ends lost 4 bases and 1 base respectively, with 11 bases between them. The CDR3 consists of 15 residues. CDR3 sequence (DNA): TGTGCCAGCAGCCTCACAGGGTTGAGCAATCAGCCCCAGCATTTT. Protein: CASSLTGLSNQPQHF.

There are a few counts of this clone. The chain recombines TRBV2 with TRBJ2-7; D uncertain. The germline V gene has CDR1 SNHLY and CDR2 FYNNEI. The CDR3 extends over 12 amino acids. Trimming shortened V by 3 bases and J by 7 bases, and 10 bases separated the two germline ends. CDR3 loop: CASSDSWVEQYF. The DNA for the CDR3 is TGTGCCAGCAGTGATAGCTGGGTTGAGCAGTACTTC.

This clone was observed once. CDR3 sequence (DNA): TGTGCCAGCAGCCCCGGAGCAAGCACAGATACGCAGTATTTT. It codes for CASSPGASTDTQYF. This chain joins TRBV11-3 and TRBJ2-3; no clear D gene. Germline V gives CDR1 SGHNT, CDR2 YENEEA. This CDR3 comprises 14 residues. Trimming left V 5 bases short and J 0 bases short, with 9 bases between.

The chain links TRBV7-9 to TRBJ2-5; 7 bases are shared with TRBD2. CDR1 is SEHNR, CDR2 FQNEAQ, per germline (reference sequence). Trimming removed 1 base from V and 5 bases from J; junction bases left unmatched: 1. This CDR3 has 13 residues. CDR3 residues: CASSLGGGETQYF. The DNA of the CDR3 is TGTGCCAGCAGCTTAGGGGGAGGGGAGACCCAGTACTTC.

V usage is TRBV11-2 and J usage is TRBJ2-2; 7 positions match TRBD1. Germline assignment: CDR1 SGHAT and CDR2 FQNNGV. V was clipped by 5 bases and J by 6 bases; unmatched bases: 12. This CDR3 spans 16 amino acids. The CDR3 reads CASSPIGRDSPGELFF. CDR3 DNA: TGTGCCAGCAGCCCTATAGGCAGGGACAGCCCCGGGGAGCTGTTTTTT.

A single count supports this clone. The J gene is TRBJ1-5, the V gene TRBV19, with D maybe TRBD1 (6 bases). CDR3 length: 17 amino acids. Trimming pared 3 bases from V and 4 bases from J, leaving 19 bases between. Germline V gene lookup returns CDR1 LNHDA and CDR2 SQIVND (reference sequence). Written as DNA, the CDR3 is TGTGCCAGTAGTATCAGTTTCGGAGGCAGGGGTAATCAGCCCCAGCATTTT. Translation: CASSISFGGRGNQPQHF.

The chain has TRBV18 and TRBJ1-1; weak D call: TRBD1 (5 bases). The CDR3 consists of 12 residues. Germline CDR1 reads KGHSH; CDR2 reads LQKENI. Trimming left V 1 base short and J 8 bases short, with 8 bases between. The CDR3 here is CASSPRGHEAFF. The CDR3 DNA sequence: TGTGCCAGCTCACCACGAGGACACGAAGCTTTCTTT.

The chain is built from TRBV7-3 and TRBJ2-2, with TRBD2 matching 9 bases. The CDR3 consists of 18 residues. The J segment lost 2 bases and the V segment lost 7 bases, leaving 14 bases of the junction unmatched. Germline CDR1 and CDR2: SGHTA and FQGTGA. CDR3 protein: CASTPQSGLAGNTGELFF. CDR3 bases: TGTGCCAGCACCCCCCAATCGGGGCTAGCGGGAAACACCGGGGAGCTGTTTTTT.

This clone was seen a few times. The rearrangement uses TRBV9 and TRBJ1-6; D is ambiguous. Germline values: CDR1 SGDLS, CDR2 YYNGEE. V lost 0 bases and J lost 9, with 10 bases in between. This CDR3 has 14 residues. The CDR3 DNA reads as TGTGCCAGCAGCGTAGCAAGATCGCGTTCACCCCTCCACTTT. Protein product: CASSVARSRSPLHF.

The gene calls are TRBV9 and TRBJ2-1; 7 positions match TRBD2. The CDR3 spans 16 residues. V trimming: 2 bases; J trimming: 9 bases; junction bases outside the gene matches: 14. Germline CDR1 reads SGDLS; CDR2 reads YYNGEE. The DNA for the CDR3 is TGTGCCAGCAGCGTGGGCGGGGGTGGTCGTGCCGGTGAGCAGTTCTTC. Translation gives CASSVGGGGRAGEQFF.